Listed below are T cell receptor beta chains from one sample, sequenced in a study of blood T cell repertoires in COVID-19. Sequenced by immunoSEQ multiplex PCR; TCRdb stores in-frame clones only, minus some. The data hold around 260,000 clones, with roughly nine tenths observed a single time. Sequences were obtained from peripheral blood. These TCRs come from a woman in her 30s with COVID-19, enrolled during active disease. Both conserved end residues are part of each CDR3. D genes are given only for firm matches. Rows may omit the clone size; those that give it use once, few, many or a size class.

V: TRBV18
size: once
J: TRBJ1-1
D: NA
DNA: TGTGCCAGCTCACCACAGGAAGACTGGAACACTGAAGCTTTCTTT
CDR3: CASSPQEDWNTEAFF

V: TRBV19
size: NA
J: TRBJ2-1
D: TRBD2
DNA: TGTGCCAGTAGTATAGAGGGGGGACTAGCATACGACAATGAGCAGTTCTTC
CDR3: CASSIEGGLAYDNEQFF

V: TRBV9
size: many
J: TRBJ1-3
D: NA
DNA: TGTGCCAGCAGTTCTAACTCTGGAAACACCATATATTTT
CDR3: CASSSNSGNTIYF

V: TRBV19
size: NA
J: TRBJ1-1
D: NA
DNA: TGTGCCAGTAGTGGGGGGAGTGGAGGGAAAGCTTTCTTT
CDR3: CASSGGSGGKAFF

V: TRBV30
size: NA
J: TRBJ1-2
D: TRBD1
DNA: TGTGCCTGGATCTCGGACAGGGGGAACTATGGCTACACCTTC
CDR3: CAWISDRGNYGYTF

V: TRBV19
size: NA
J: TRBJ2-5
D: NA
DNA: TGTGCCAGTAGCATCCGGGCCCTGGGGGCGAAAGAGACCCAGTACTTC
CDR3: CASSIRALGAKETQYF

V: TRBV7-3
size: NA
J: TRBJ2-1
D: TRBD2
DNA: TGTGCCAGCAGCCTAAGGACTAGCGGGAGCAATGAGCAGTTCTTC
CDR3: CASSLRTSGSNEQFF

V: TRBV3-1/TRBV3-2
size: NA
J: TRBJ1-2
D: TRBD1
DNA: TGTGCCAGCAGCCCTCCCTCAGGGGGTTTAGGCTATGGCTACACCTTC
CDR3: CASSPPSGGLGYGYTF

V: TRBV9
size: NA
J: TRBJ1-2
D: TRBD1
DNA: TGTGCCAGCAGCGCCGGGACAGGCGGCGGCTACACCTTC
CDR3: CASSAGTGGGYTF

V: TRBV28
size: NA
J: TRBJ1-2
D: NA
DNA: TGTGCCAGCAACCAGGGGTACTATGGCTACACCTTC
CDR3: CASNQGYYGYTF

V: TRBV7-9
size: NA
J: TRBJ2-1
D: NA
DNA: TGTGCCAGCAGCCTAGTTCCAGGACAGTACAATGAGCAGTTCTTC
CDR3: CASSLVPGQYNEQFF

V: TRBV2
size: NA
J: TRBJ2-3
D: TRBD2
DNA: TGTGCCAGCAGTGCGACTAGCGGGAGGGCAGGGACGCAGTATTTT
CDR3: CASSATSGRAGTQYF

V: TRBV30
size: NA
J: TRBJ1-2
D: NA
DNA: TGTGCCTGGATCACACAGAGGGATGGCTACACCTTC
CDR3: CAWITQRDGYTF

V: TRBV13
size: NA
J: TRBJ1-1
D: NA
DNA: TGTGCCAGCAGCTTCAAACAGGGACAAGGTTTGAACACTGAAGCTTTCTTT
CDR3: CASSFKQGQGLNTEAFF

V: TRBV19
size: NA
J: TRBJ1-2
D: NA
DNA: TGTGCCAGTACCCCAACAGGTTCCACTAACTATGGCTACACCTTC
CDR3: CASTPTGSTNYGYTF

V: TRBV9
size: NA
J: TRBJ1-3
D: NA
DNA: TGTGCCAGCAGCGTGGAGGATCTCTCTGGAAACACCATATATTTT
CDR3: CASSVEDLSGNTIYF

V: TRBV7-2
size: NA
J: TRBJ2-5
D: NA
DNA: TGTGCCAGCAGCTTAACCGCCGGGAAAGAGACCCAGTACTTC
CDR3: CASSLTAGKETQYF

V: TRBV4-1
size: NA
J: TRBJ1-1
D: TRBD1
DNA: TGCGCCAGCAGCCAAGCGGACAGGGCGGTGAACACTGAAGCTTTCTTT
CDR3: CASSQADRAVNTEAFF

V: TRBV5-1
size: NA
J: TRBJ1-6
D: NA
DNA: TGCGCCAGCAGCCCCGGGGAAATGGGCTCACCCCTCCACTTT
CDR3: CASSPGEMGSPLHF

V: TRBV7-9
size: NA
J: TRBJ1-5
D: TRBD1
DNA: TGTGCCAGCAGCTTAGGGTACAGGGGAAGCAATCAGCCCCAGCATTTT
CDR3: CASSLGYRGSNQPQHF

V: TRBV27
size: NA
J: TRBJ1-1
D: TRBD1
DNA: TGTGCCAGCAGCCGGGACAGGGGCGGGGTGAACACTGAAGCTTTCTTT
CDR3: CASSRDRGGVNTEAFF

V: TRBV19
size: NA
J: TRBJ2-6
D: TRBD1
DNA: TGTGCCAGTAGTTCGACAGGGGCGGGGGCCAACGTCCTGACTTTC
CDR3: CASSSTGAGANVLTF

V: TRBV10-3
size: NA
J: TRBJ1-1
D: NA
DNA: TGTGCCATCAGTGACACCGGGACTTACACTGAAGCTTTCTTT
CDR3: CAISDTGTYTEAFF

V: TRBV25-1
size: NA
J: TRBJ1-1
D: NA
DNA: TGTGCCAGCAGCGTAAGGGGTAGAGGAACTGAAGCTTTCTTT
CDR3: CASSVRGRGTEAFF

V: TRBV7-2
size: once
J: TRBJ1-1
D: NA
DNA: TGTGCCGCGCGGGGACGGGTGAACACTGAAGCTTTCTTT
CDR3: CAARGRVNTEAFF

V: TRBV5-1
size: few
J: TRBJ2-3
D: TRBD2
DNA: TGCGCCAGCAGCTTGGGACTAGCGGGAATTGCAGATACGCAGTATTTT
CDR3: CASSLGLAGIADTQYF

V: TRBV5-1
size: NA
J: TRBJ2-6
D: NA
DNA: TGCGCCAGCAGCTTGGACAGCTCTGGGGCCAACGTCCTGACTTTC
CDR3: CASSLDSSGANVLTF

V: TRBV7-9
size: NA
J: TRBJ1-5
D: NA
DNA: TGTGCCAGCAGCGCGGACACCAATAGCAATCAGCCCCAGCATTTT
CDR3: CASSADTNSNQPQHF

V: TRBV19
size: NA
J: TRBJ1-1
D: NA
DNA: TGTGCCAGTAGTATGGGCCCGAACACTGAAGCTTTCTTT
CDR3: CASSMGPNTEAFF

V: TRBV25-1
size: once
J: TRBJ1-3
D: NA
DNA: TGTGCCAGCAGTGATGATCGAGGGATCCCTGGAAACACCATATATTTT
CDR3: CASSDDRGIPGNTIYF

V: TRBV6-2/TRBV6-3
size: NA
J: TRBJ1-5
D: NA
DNA: TGTGCCAGCAGTTCCCAACAGGGAAATAGCAATCAGCCCCAGCATTTT
CDR3: CASSSQQGNSNQPQHF

V: TRBV27
size: NA
J: TRBJ2-3
D: NA
DNA: TGTGCCAGCAGTTTTCAGGGGACGAGCACAGATACGCAGTATTTT
CDR3: CASSFQGTSTDTQYF

V: TRBV7-9
size: NA
J: TRBJ1-4
D: NA
DNA: TGTGCCAGCAGCCCAGACGGGAGTAATGAAAAACTGTTTTTT
CDR3: CASSPDGSNEKLFF

V: TRBV28
size: NA
J: TRBJ1-2
D: TRBD1
DNA: TGTGCCAGCAGGATGACAGGGGTCCACTATGGCTACACCTTC
CDR3: CASRMTGVHYGYTF

V: TRBV19
size: few
J: TRBJ2-1
D: TRBD2
DNA: TGTGCCAGTAGTACACGGACTAGCGGGGGGAATGAGCAGTTCTTC
CDR3: CASSTRTSGGNEQFF

V: TRBV6-5
size: NA
J: TRBJ2-1
D: TRBD2
DNA: TGTGCCAGTAGGCTAGCGGGAGCGATCTACAATGAGCAGTTCTTC
CDR3: CASRLAGAIYNEQFF

V: TRBV24-1
size: NA
J: TRBJ2-3
D: TRBD2
DNA: TGTGCCACCAGTGTAGGACTAGATGGCACAGATACGCAGTATTTT
CDR3: CATSVGLDGTDTQYF

V: TRBV24-1
size: NA
J: TRBJ1-2
D: NA
DNA: TGTGCCACCAGTACAGGGACGAGCTATGGCTACACCTTC
CDR3: CATSTGTSYGYTF

V: TRBV27
size: NA
J: TRBJ1-2
D: TRBD1
DNA: TGTGCCAGCAGACGGACAGGGGGCGGCTCTGGCTACACCTTC
CDR3: CASRRTGGGSGYTF

V: TRBV29-1
size: NA
J: TRBJ1-2
D: TRBD1
DNA: TGCAGCGCGGTCGGGGGACAGGGGGCTGACGGCTACACCTTC
CDR3: CSAVGGQGADGYTF

V: TRBV29-1
size: NA
J: TRBJ1-1
D: NA
DNA: TGCAGCGTTGAGGAGCAGCTGAACACTGAAGCTTTCTTT
CDR3: CSVEEQLNTEAFF

V: TRBV7-2
size: NA
J: TRBJ2-2
D: TRBD1
DNA: TGTGCCAGCGACTGGACAGGAAACACCGGGGAGCTGTTTTTT
CDR3: CASDWTGNTGELFF

V: TRBV29-1
size: NA
J: TRBJ2-2
D: TRBD2
DNA: TGCAGCGTTGCGCGGGAGGGCCAGGGCGGGGAGCTGTTTTTT
CDR3: CSVAREGQGGELFF

V: TRBV28
size: NA
J: TRBJ1-1
D: NA
DNA: TGTGCCAGCAGCCTCCCCGGGGTGGAAGAAGCTTTCTTT
CDR3: CASSLPGVEEAFF

V: TRBV11-2
size: once
J: TRBJ1-2
D: NA
DNA: TGTGCCAGCAGCTTAGGGCCAGCTAACTATGGCTACACCTTC
CDR3: CASSLGPANYGYTF

V: TRBV6-5
size: NA
J: TRBJ2-3
D: NA
DNA: TGTGCCAGCCGAGGTAGCGGAACAGATACGCAGTATTTT
CDR3: CASRGSGTDTQYF

V: TRBV6-1
size: NA
J: TRBJ2-7
D: NA
DNA: TGTGCCAGCAGTGAAGATCAATACGAGCAGTACTTC
CDR3: CASSEDQYEQYF

V: TRBV5-1
size: once
J: TRBJ1-1
D: TRBD1
DNA: TGCGCCAGCAGCCGGACAGGGAGGGGAAGCACTGAAGCTTTCTTT
CDR3: CASSRTGRGSTEAFF